The 2 T cell receptor beta chains listed next were all sequenced from one sample in a study of T-cell reconstitution after alpha-beta-depleted transplantation in children. Preparing the TCRbeta library involved the use of unique molecular identifiers. A single record per CDR3 protein comes from TCRdb applying MiXCR to the PCR reads. The repertoire holds under 300,000 distinct CDR3 sequences, with around a tenth as singletons. This specimen consisted of peripheral blood, obtained 180 days after TCRalphabeta/CD19-depleted stem cell transplant. The source of these receptors is a male patient between 2 and 10 years old who had a stem cell transplant for chronic granulomatous disease, so the T cells may come from the graft donor.

In the case of this clonotype: A much larger clone lies a single base off, so this may be a read error. The chain joins TRBV12-3 or TRBV12-4 to TRBJ1-2; TRBD1 matches at 8 bases. There are 13 residues in the CDR3. Germline trimming cut 7 bases from V and 7 bases from J; bases unmatched to any gene: 8. The CDR3 sequence is CASIRTGNSGYTF. The CDR3 DNA reads as TGTGCCAGCATTCGGACAGGGAACAGTGGCTACACCTTC.

This clonotype was seen ten or more times. The rearrangement uses TRBV27 and TRBJ1-2; D remains ambiguous. Germline assignment: CDR1 MNHEY and CDR2 SMNVEV (reference sequence). The CDR3 totals 18 residues. Trimming cost V 0 bases and J 4 bases, with 21 bases left between them. The CDR3 DNA reads TGTGCCAGCAGTTTATCGGCCCGGACGCAACATACAACCTATGGCTACACCTTC. Encoded protein: CASSLSARTQHTTYGYTF.